The 20 T cell receptor beta chains below come from one sample, sequenced in a study of control samples from healthy donors and cancer patients. Sequencing was performed with immunoSEQ multiplex PCR; in TCRdb, only in-frame clones are kept and a portion is missing. The table lists 95,000 to 150,000 clones, 80% to 90% of them singletons. The specimen was blood. The receptors derive from a man aged 55-75 years in good health.

The chain recombines TRBV19 with TRBJ1-1, with 7 bases identical to TRBD1. V dropped 7 bases and J dropped 8; count of bases not matched to a gene: 16. This CDR3 comprises 15 residues. Germline V gene sequence: CDR1 LNHDA, CDR2 SQIVND (reference sequence). This CDR3 reads CASIGKPGTAEEAFF. DNA for the CDR3: TGTGCCAGTATTGGGAAGCCCGGGACAGCCGAAGAAGCTTTCTTT. The full variable domain, with the rest looked up from reference TRBV19 and TRBJ1-1, is DGGITQSPKYLFRKEGQNVTLSCEQNLNHDAMYWYRQDPGQGLRLIYYSQIVNDFQKGDIAEGYSVSREKKESFPLTVTSAQKNPTAFYLCASIGKPGTAEEAFFGQGTRLTVV.

The rearrangement links TRBV18 to TRBJ2-7, with D perhaps matching TRBD1 (5 bases). The CDR3 runs to 14 residues. Deletions cut 2 bases from V and 4 bases from J, with 12 bases between. The germline CDR1 and CDR2 sequences are KGHSH and LQKENI. This CDR3 is CASSPGAWSYEQYF. The CDR3 DNA follows: TGTGCCAGCTCACCAGGGGCTTGGAGTTACGAGCAGTACTTC. The full variable domain, rest sourced from reference TRBV18 and TRBJ2-7, is NAGVMQNPRHLVRRRGQEARLRCSPMKGHSHVYWYRQLPEEGLKFMVYLQKENIIDESGMPKERFSAEFPKEGPSILRIQQVVRGDSAAYFCASSPGAWSYEQYFGPGTRLTVT.

V gene TRBV24-1 combines with J gene TRBJ2-1, with 8 bases matching TRBD1. The CDR3 loop spans 14 amino acids. J was trimmed by 8 bases and V by 4 bases; bases with no gene match: 6. The germline V gene has CDR1 KGHDR and CDR2 SFDVKD. This chain's CDR3 is CATSDPIRGHEQFF. The CDR3 nucleotides read TGTGCCACCAGTGACCCTATCAGGGGGCATGAGCAGTTCTTC.

The genes are TRBV3-1 (or the pseudogene TRBV3-2) and TRBJ2-7; the D gene is possibly TRBD2 (7 bases). The germline V gene encodes CDR1 LGHDT and CDR2 YNNKEL (reference sequence). CDR3 length: 14 amino acids. V shed 4 bases and J shed 7 bases, with 17 bases lying between them. CDR3 sequence: CASSPPAGAGEQYF. CDR3 in DNA: TGTGCCAGCAGCCCTCCGGCGGGGGCCGGTGAGCAGTACTTC.

Comments on this clone: This is likely an artifact of a read error, given a far larger clone one base away. This sample also contains other DNA sequences that code for the same CDR3. The V and J genes are TRBV5-8 and TRBJ1-1; D remains ambiguous. Trimming shortened V by 5 bases and J by 0 bases, and 5 bases separated the two germline ends. Germline V CDR1 and CDR2: SGHTS, YDEGEE. The CDR3 has 12 residues. The CDR3 is CASSLLNTEAFF. As DNA, the CDR3 is TGTGCCAGCAGTTTGTTGAACACTGAAGCTTTCTTT.

The CDR3 bases are TGTGCCAGCAGCGACCTCAGGGTGTCTAGCTCTGGGGCCAACGTCCTGACTTTC. It yields the protein CASSDLRVSSSGANVLTF. The rearrangement links TRBV9 to TRBJ2-6; possibly TRBD1 for D (5 bases). The CDR3 sequence is 18 residues long. Between the trimmed V and J ends, which lost 3 bases and 0 bases, there was a span of 16 bases. Germline V CDR1 and CDR2: SGDLS, YYNGEE.

The rearrangement joins TRBV10-2 to TRBJ2-5, with D tentatively TRBD2 (6 bases). The CDR3 has 13 amino acids. The germline V gene encodes CDR1 WSHSY and CDR2 SAAADI. V shed 7 bases and J shed 5 bases, with 14 bases lying between them. The CDR3: CASNPAGGETQYF. For the CDR3, the DNA is TGCGCCAGCAACCCGGCTGGGGGGGAGACCCAGTACTTC.

The rearrangement links TRBV2 to TRBJ1-5; 7 bases are a match to TRBD1. With 4 bases clipped from V and 7 bases from J, the junction kept 10 bases outside the gene matches. The CDR3 length is 15 residues. The V gene's germline CDR1 is SNHLY and CDR2 FYNNEI. The CDR3 nucleotides read TGTGCCAGCAGTGGACAGGGAGTTTCGGTGCAGCCCCAGCATTTT. Translation gives CASSGQGVSVQPQHF.

CDR3 bases: TGCGCCAGCAGCCGGACTAGCGGGGTATCTAGCACAGATACGCAGTATTTT. Protein sequence: CASSRTSGVSSTDTQYF. This rearrangement joins TRBV5-1 to TRBJ2-3, with 12 bases lining up with TRBD2. Germline V gene lookup returns CDR1 SGHRS and CDR2 YFSETQ. V was pared by 4 bases and J by 0 bases, with 6 bases of the junction left unmatched. The CDR3 sequence is 17 residues long.

CDR3: CASSPDRVNSPLHF. CDR3 sequence (DNA): TGTGCCAGCAGTCCGGACAGGGTGAATTCACCCCTCCACTTT. The rearrangement links TRBV6-2 or TRBV6-3 to TRBJ1-6, with 8 bases lining up with TRBD1. The V gene end was trimmed by 5 bases and the J gene end by 7 bases; junction bases not matched to a gene: 4. This CDR3 is built from 14 residues. The germline V gene encodes CDR1 MNHEY and CDR2 SVGEGT.

The chain has TRBV6-5 and TRBJ2-7; the D is unclear. The germline V gene has CDR1 MNHEY and CDR2 SVGAGI. V lost 6 bases to trimming and J lost 3 bases, with 12 bases between them. The CDR3 covers 13 residues. In DNA form, the CDR3 reads TGTGCCAGCAGGTACGGGCGTAACTACGAGCAGTACTTC. Translation gives CASRYGRNYEQYF.

V and J are TRBV29-1 and TRBJ2-7, with 9 positions matching TRBD1. V shed 4 bases, J shed 3 bases, and the junction held 1 base outside the gene matches. Germline V lookup: CDR1 SQVTM, CDR2 ANQGSEA. The CDR3 contains 12 residues. The CDR3 is CSVVDRGYEQYF. CDR3 coding DNA: TGCAGCGTTGTGGACAGGGGCTACGAGCAGTACTTC.

A single count supports this clone. Here the CDR3 DNA reads TGTGCCAGCAGCGTAATGGGGGAGAACACTGAAGCTTTCTTT. Residues: CASSVMGENTEAFF. The V and J genes are TRBV9 and TRBJ1-1; weak D call: TRBD1 (5 bases). Trimming shortened V by 1 base and J by 1 base, and 8 bases separated the two germline ends. This CDR3 comprises 14 residues. Germline CDR1 reads SGDLS; CDR2 reads YYNGEE.

CDR3 protein: CASSPQWGTYEQYF. DNA for the CDR3: TGTGCCAGTAGCCCCCAATGGGGTACCTACGAGCAGTACTTC. The rearrangement links TRBV19 to TRBJ2-7, with no clear D. The CDR3 extends over 14 amino acids. Germline V gives CDR1 LNHDA, CDR2 SQIVND (reference sequence). V was trimmed by 6 bases and J by 2 bases, leaving 14 bases between them.

The CDR3 DNA reads TGTGCCAGCAGCTTAGATATTAGCTCCTACGAGCAGTACTTC. Translated, it gives CASSLDISSYEQYF. V gene TRBV7-2 combines with J gene TRBJ2-7; D gene unclear. Between the trimmed V and J ends, which lost 1 base and 0 bases, there was a span of 7 bases. Germline V lookup: CDR1 SGHTA, CDR2 FQGNSA. This CDR3 is 14 amino acids long.

The rearrangement uses TRBV28 and TRBJ2-1; 8 bases line up with TRBD1. With 5 bases clipped from V and 10 bases from J, the junction kept 16 bases outside the gene matches. From germline, CDR1 is MDHEN and CDR2 SYDVKM. CDR3 length: 16 residues. This CDR3 is CASSPPDRGYPGEQFF. The CDR3 region has the DNA TGTGCCAGCAGTCCCCCCGACAGGGGTTACCCGGGAGAGCAGTTCTTC.

The chain uses TRBV30 and TRBJ2-2; D may be TRBD1 or TRBD2 (5 bases each). This CDR3 has 14 amino acids. Germline-derived CDR1 and CDR2 are GTSNPN and SVGIG (reference sequence). V was pared by 4 bases and J by 4 bases, with 13 bases between. The CDR3 loop reads CAWTPGPSTGELFF. For the CDR3, the DNA is TGTGCCTGGACCCCGGGACCGAGCACCGGGGAGCTGTTTTTT.

The rearrangement uses TRBV18 and TRBJ1-1, with TRBD1 matching 7 bases. Germline V lookup: CDR1 KGHSH, CDR2 LQKENI. V shed 0 bases and J 0 bases; nucleotides not matched to a gene: 13. The CDR3 has 19 residues. The CDR3 DNA reads TGTGCCAGCTCACCACCTAACAGGGGTCGATCCCCTATGAACACTGAAGCTTTCTTT. The encoded protein is CASSPPNRGRSPMNTEAFF.

This clone was seen a single time. The J gene is TRBJ2-3, the V gene TRBV19; tentatively, D is TRBD1 (6 bases). Germline V CDR1 and CDR2: LNHDA, SQIVND (reference sequence). V lost 2 bases, J lost 0 bases, and 9 bases lay in between. The CDR3 length is 15 residues. CDR3 sequence reads: CASSIRDTSTDTQYF. The CDR3 DNA sequence: TGTGCCAGTAGTATAAGGGACACAAGCACAGATACGCAGTATTTT.

This clone has just one count. The chain combines TRBV12-3 or TRBV12-4 with TRBJ1-5, with 7 bases identical to TRBD1. This CDR3 has 13 amino acids. Germline trimming cut 7 bases from V and 6 bases from J; bases unmatched to any gene: 6. For the CDR3, the DNA is TGTGCCAGCAATCAGGGGGGGCCTCAGCCCCAGCATTTT. Its protein is CASNQGGPQPQHF.